Listed below are T cell receptor beta chains from one sample, sequenced in a study of blood T cell repertoires in COVID-19. TCRdb keeps only in-frame clones here, not all; method: immunoSEQ multiplex PCR. Of approximately 250,000 clones listed, about 87% are singletons. Sequences were obtained from peripheral blood. The receptors were sampled from a human donor in a cohort sampled during active COVID-19. CDR3s leave out the opening cysteine and the closing phenylalanine or tryptophan. Expanded clones get a size class; other rows say once, few or many, or leave the size out.

v_gene: TRBV6-5; abundance: NA; j_gene: TRBJ2-3; CDR3aa: ATRQGFMGTQY
v_gene: TRBV11-2; abundance: NA; j_gene: TRBJ2-3; CDR3aa: ASSLGWASGDIGDTQY
v_gene: TRBV5-1; abundance: once; j_gene: TRBJ1-2; CDR3aa: ASSELRASYGYT
v_gene: TRBV18; abundance: NA; j_gene: TRBJ2-1; CDR3aa: ASSPRGLAGGPTSSYNEQF
v_gene: TRBV3-1/TRBV3-2; abundance: NA; j_gene: TRBJ1-1; CDR3aa: ASSHGNTEAF
v_gene: TRBV4-2; abundance: few; j_gene: TRBJ1-5; CDR3aa: ASSQEQGSGQPQH
v_gene: TRBV5-1; abundance: NA; j_gene: TRBJ1-1; CDR3aa: ASSLGWNTEAF
v_gene: TRBV29-1; abundance: NA; j_gene: TRBJ2-3; CDR3aa: SADSQLTDTQY
v_gene: TRBV24-1; abundance: NA; j_gene: TRBJ2-2; CDR3aa: ATSDSRQGAAARGTGELF
v_gene: TRBV15; abundance: NA; j_gene: TRBJ1-4; CDR3aa: ATSRADSEKLF
v_gene: TRBV24-1; abundance: NA; j_gene: TRBJ1-2; CDR3aa: ATSDALSNYGYT
v_gene: TRBV28; abundance: NA; j_gene: TRBJ2-7; CDR3aa: ASTPQGPGGIYEQY
v_gene: TRBV5-1; abundance: NA; j_gene: TRBJ1-4; CDR3aa: ASSLAGGEEKLF
v_gene: TRBV5-4; abundance: NA; j_gene: TRBJ2-3; CDR3aa: ASSSGQVPPTDTQY
v_gene: TRBV19; abundance: NA; j_gene: TRBJ1-1; CDR3aa: ASSGTGGHTEAF
v_gene: TRBV7-7; abundance: NA; j_gene: TRBJ1-1; CDR3aa: ASSSGLNTEAF
v_gene: TRBV5-1; abundance: NA; j_gene: TRBJ1-1; CDR3aa: ASSLRTGLAEAF
v_gene: TRBV7-3; abundance: NA; j_gene: TRBJ2-7; CDR3aa: ASSPQMGVVEQY
v_gene: TRBV7-9; abundance: NA; j_gene: TRBJ1-2; CDR3aa: ASSHGQGVYGYT
v_gene: TRBV5-1; abundance: NA; j_gene: TRBJ1-1; CDR3aa: ASSLGTGNTEAF
v_gene: TRBV13; abundance: once; j_gene: TRBJ1-1; CDR3aa: ASSLNRGHSEAF
v_gene: TRBV28; abundance: NA; j_gene: TRBJ1-4; CDR3aa: ASSNPRTGLLR
v_gene: TRBV6-2/TRBV6-3; abundance: NA; j_gene: TRBJ1-5; CDR3aa: ASSWDRSQPQH
v_gene: TRBV5-1; abundance: NA; j_gene: TRBJ1-5; CDR3aa: ASSLEGSNQPQH
v_gene: TRBV19; abundance: NA; j_gene: TRBJ1-1; CDR3aa: ASSIFTEAF
v_gene: TRBV7-2; abundance: once; j_gene: TRBJ2-7; CDR3aa: ASRTGTVSYEQY
v_gene: TRBV6-2/TRBV6-3; abundance: NA; j_gene: TRBJ2-7; CDR3aa: ASSYAGTGGFEQY
v_gene: TRBV6-4; abundance: NA; j_gene: TRBJ1-1; CDR3aa: ASRGQGSLNTEAF
v_gene: TRBV5-1; abundance: NA; j_gene: TRBJ1-2; CDR3aa: ASSAGQGLYGYT
v_gene: TRBV10-3; abundance: NA; j_gene: TRBJ2-3; CDR3aa: AINGREGLVTDTQY
v_gene: TRBV19; abundance: once; j_gene: TRBJ2-1; CDR3aa: ASSLSGRTGEQF
v_gene: TRBV28; abundance: NA; j_gene: TRBJ2-7; CDR3aa: ASSLGGVAYEQY
v_gene: TRBV6-2/TRBV6-3; abundance: NA; j_gene: TRBJ1-1; CDR3aa: ASSRVRGNTEAF
v_gene: TRBV7-2; abundance: NA; j_gene: TRBJ1-1; CDR3aa: ASSPARENTEAF
v_gene: TRBV5-1; abundance: NA; j_gene: TRBJ2-1; CDR3aa: ASSLGGAGGHNEQF
v_gene: TRBV12-3/TRBV12-4; abundance: NA; j_gene: TRBJ1-5; CDR3aa: ASSRGGNQPQH
v_gene: TRBV7-6; abundance: NA; j_gene: TRBJ2-6; CDR3aa: ASSLEAFGTGLSGANVLT
v_gene: TRBV18; abundance: NA; j_gene: TRBJ2-6; CDR3aa: ASSPQPRGSGANVLT
v_gene: TRBV7-2; abundance: few; j_gene: TRBJ2-3; CDR3aa: ASSLAPGGGTDTQY
v_gene: TRBV2; abundance: NA; j_gene: TRBJ2-7; CDR3aa: ASSELGGASYEQY
v_gene: TRBV9; abundance: NA; j_gene: TRBJ1-6; CDR3aa: ASSASTGKSPLH
v_gene: TRBV3-1/TRBV3-2; abundance: NA; j_gene: TRBJ2-5; CDR3aa: ASSQDEISGLQETQY
v_gene: TRBV29-1; abundance: NA; j_gene: TRBJ2-1; CDR3aa: SARRLIADNEQF
v_gene: TRBV19; abundance: NA; j_gene: TRBJ2-7; CDR3aa: ASSNNRRPEAYEQY